Included here is one T cell receptor (beta chain) sequence, with context. Its antigen is as yet unknown. The sample holds other DNA sequences that translate to the same CDR3. J was trimmed by 0 bases and V by 6 bases; bases with no gene match: 5. In germline, CDR1 is MNHNY, CDR2 SVGAGI (reference sequence). The CDR3 covers 15 residues. All the donors were Caucasian adults who lived in Nashville, Tennessee. Clones were read by immunoSEQ multiplex PCR, and TCRdb kept only the in-frame ones, dropping some. Among 2 million to 2.5 million clones listed, approximately 94% were seen once. This record belongs to a study of shared clonotypes between healthy human individuals. Background on the study: The donors, two women and a few men, were aged 18 to 49.

Study-level results: Large sequencing depth failed to make sorted-subset sequencing complete, rarefaction showed.

The TCR sequence derives from a man between 18 and 35 years old in good health. The chain uses TRBV6-6 and TRBJ1-5, with TRBD1 identical over 7 bases. The sequencing sample was made of naive CD4+ T cells sorted from blood. Indicated subset: CD45RA+ positively selected. The CDR3 bases are TGTGCCAGCAGCCCGGGACAGTATAGCAATCAGCCCCAGCATTTT. It codes for CASSPGQYSNQPQHF.